These 17 T cell receptor beta chains were sequenced from one sample in a study. MiXCR, run by TCRdb on the 5' RACE reads, gives a single entry per CDR3 protein. The table shows approximately 50,000 distinct CDR3 sequences, with around 20% occurring only once. Tregs were sorted as CD4+CD25+CD127-/low cells. The sequenced material came from tumor-infiltrating Tregs sorted from the breast tumor. Receptors originate from a female donor with breast cancer.

A word on this clonotype: A read error may explain this, as a much larger clone is one base away. This chain uses TRBV7-8 with TRBJ2-4, with 10 nucleotides matching TRBD2. Germline trimming cut 5 bases from V and 12 bases from J; bases unmatched to any gene: 10. There are 14 residues in the CDR3. In germline, CDR1 is SGHVS, CDR2 FQNEAQ. The CDR3 spells CASSPGRAGGNQYF. In DNA form, the CDR3 reads TGTGCCAGCAGCCCCGGACGAGCGGGAGGGAATCAGTACTTC.

The chain couples TRBV28 to TRBJ1-3; D call uncertain. The CDR3 is made up of 16 amino acids. Germline-derived CDR1 and CDR2 are MDHEN and SYDVKM. V lost 6 bases, J lost 0 bases, and 15 bases lay in between. Here the CDR3 reads CASSPPVGISGNTIYF. Written as DNA, the CDR3 is TGTGCCAGCAGCCCCCCCGTGGGGATCTCTGGAAACACCATATATTTT.

This clonotype has a handful of counts. The rearrangement uses TRBV11-2 and TRBJ1-5; 7 bases are shared with TRBD1. Trimming removed 2 bases from V and 0 bases from J; junction bases left unmatched: 1. Germline CDR1 and CDR2: SGHAT and FQNNGV. The CDR3 is 15 residues long. CDR3 nucleotide sequence: TGTGCCAGCAGCTTAACAGGGGATAGCAATCAGCCCCAGCATTTT. Its translation is CASSLTGDSNQPQHF.

The table lists this clonotype with a few counts. This could be a read error, since a much larger clone is one nucleotide away. This sequence joins TRBV6-5 and TRBJ2-7; the match to TRBD1 covers 10 bases. CDR3 length equals 15 residues. V lost 6 bases and J lost 0; bases outside the gene matches: 5. Germline-derived CDR1 and CDR2 are MNHEY and SVGAGI. This CDR3 is CASSRGQGPSYEQYF. CDR3 sequence (DNA): TGTGCCAGCAGCCGGGGACAGGGGCCCTCCTACGAGCAGTACTTC.

The chain links TRBV4-1 to TRBJ1-2; no clear D gene. The germline V gene encodes CDR1 MGHRA and CDR2 YSYEKL. The V end lost 4 bases, the J end lost 4 bases, and 16 bases lay between the germline ends. This CDR3 has 15 residues. The CDR3 coding sequence is TGCGCCAGCAGCCCTTCGACCTCAGCCAGCTATGGCTACACCTTC. As protein: CASSPSTSASYGYTF.

The chain links TRBV6-6 to TRBJ1-5, with a weak D call TRBD1 (5 bases). This CDR3 comprises 16 residues. Germline V gene lookup returns CDR1 MNHNY and CDR2 SVGAGI (reference sequence). V was trimmed by 4 bases and J by 0 bases, leaving 13 bases between them. The CDR3 sequence: CASSSGIRSSNQPQHF. The CDR3 region has the DNA TGTGCCAGCAGTTCAGGGATCCGCTCTAGCAATCAGCCCCAGCATTTT.

This clonotype was observed a few times. This chain joins TRBV9 and TRBJ1-2, with TRBD1 as a possible D gene (6 bases). CDR1 is SGDLS, CDR2 YYNGEE, per germline. The V and J ends lost 7 bases and 4 bases respectively, with 11 bases between them. This CDR3 is 12 amino acids long. Here the CDR3 DNA reads TGTGCCAGCGGGGGCACTTCCTATGGCTACACCTTC. The encoded protein is CASGGTSYGYTF. The full variable domain, rest sourced from reference TRBV9 and TRBJ1-2, is DSGVTQTPKHLITATGQRVTLRCSPRSGDLSVYWYQQSLDQGLQFLIQYYNGEERAKGNILERFSAQQFPDLHSELNLSSLELGDSALYFCASGGTSYGYTFGSGTRLTVV.

V gene TRBV6-1 combines with J gene TRBJ2-5, with D possibly being TRBD1 (6 bases). The germline V and J ends were trimmed by 5 bases and 1 base, with 11 bases remaining between them. The CDR3 contains 14 residues. Per germline, CDR1 MNHNS and CDR2 SASEGT. As DNA, the CDR3 is TGTGCCAGCAGTTTCGGGACATCCCAAGAGACCCAGTACTTC. This sequence encodes CASSFGTSQETQYF.

This clonotype was recorded a few times. The chain is built from TRBV10-3 and TRBJ1-2; 9 bases fit TRBD1. The CDR3 runs 14 residues. J lost 12 bases, V lost 5 bases, and 13 bases had no gene match. Germline CDR1 reads ENHRY; CDR2 reads SYGVKD. The CDR3 sequence is CAISMMDRGEGHTF. The CDR3 DNA reads TGTGCCATCAGTATGATGGACAGGGGCGAAGGCCACACCTTC.

This clonotype occurred many times. The rearrangement joins TRBV5-1 to TRBJ2-7; TRBD1 or TRBD2 may be the D gene (5 bases each). Germline lookup yields CDR1 SGHRS and CDR2 YFSETQ. Trimming removed 2 bases from V and 7 bases from J, with 13 bases in between. The CDR3 extends over 13 amino acids. The CDR3 region has the DNA TGCGCCAGCAGCTTCGCGGGTTCAGGGGAGCAGTACTTC. Amino acid sequence: CASSFAGSGEQYF.

This clonotype has only a few counts. The rearrangement uses TRBV28 and TRBJ1-2; 8 nucleotides match TRBD1. This CDR3 is built from 15 residues. CDR1 and CDR2 from the germline V gene are MDHEN and SYDVKM. The ends lost 4 bases at V and 5 bases at J; junction bases unmatched: 9. CDR3 protein: CASSSSGQGGYGYTF. The CDR3 region has the DNA TGTGCCAGCAGTTCCAGTGGACAGGGAGGATATGGCTACACCTTC.

The V call is TRBV2, the J call TRBJ1-2; D is unresolved. Per germline, CDR1 SNHLY and CDR2 FYNNEI. V was shortened by 6 bases and J by 4 bases, with 15 bases between the two germline ends. This CDR3 comprises 14 residues. As DNA, the CDR3 is TGTGCCAGCAGATCCGGAGTAGAAACCTATGGCTACACCTTC. It specifies CASRSGVETYGYTF.

Only a few counts were recorded for this clonotype. The chain joins TRBV5-6 to TRBJ1-3, with D possibly being TRBD1 (5 bases). The CDR3 is 14 amino acids. Trimming cost V 5 bases and J 0 bases, with 9 bases left between them. Per the germline V gene, CDR1 is SGHDT and CDR2 is YYEEEE. The CDR3 DNA is TGTGCCAGCAGGTCGGACATCTCTGGAAACACCATATATTTT. It is translated as CASRSDISGNTIYF.

The chain combines TRBV28 with TRBJ1-1, with TRBD1 identical over 10 bases. The junction had 7 bases not matched to a gene; V was cut back by 4 bases and J by 5 bases. The CDR3 loop spans 15 amino acids. Germline V gene sequence: CDR1 MDHEN, CDR2 SYDVKM. This CDR3 is CASSSLTGGWTEAFF. DNA for the CDR3: TGTGCCAGCAGTTCGTTGACAGGGGGCTGGACTGAAGCTTTCTTT.

This clonotype was found a few times. The chain joins TRBV24-1 to TRBJ2-5; a weak D match, TRBD2 (7 bases). V lost 7 bases, J lost 4 bases, and 12 bases lay in between. CDR1 and CDR2 from the germline V gene are KGHDR and SFDVKD. CDR3 length: 13 residues. The CDR3 is CATRAGASETQYF. The CDR3 DNA reads TGTGCCACCAGGGCGGGGGCATCAGAGACCCAGTACTTC.

This clonotype is termed medium-sized. The chain uses TRBV7-8 and TRBJ2-7, with a possible D match to TRBD2 (6 bases). V was shortened by 1 base and J by 7 bases, with 11 bases between the two germline ends. The CDR3 extends over 13 amino acids. Germline CDR1 reads SGHVS; CDR2 reads FQNEAQ. CDR3 residues: CASSLEPGGEQYF. In DNA form, the CDR3 reads TGTGCCAGCAGCTTAGAGCCCGGGGGTGAGCAGTACTTC.

This clonotype was counted a few times. V usage is TRBV6-6 and J usage is TRBJ1-5; D not resolved. Germline V gene lookup returns CDR1 MNHNY and CDR2 SVGAGI (reference sequence). V was trimmed by 7 bases and J by 0 bases, leaving 4 bases between them. This CDR3 has 12 amino acids. The CDR3 sequence is CASKDSNQPQHF. In DNA, the CDR3 is TGTGCCAGCAAGGATAGCAATCAGCCCCAGCATTTT.